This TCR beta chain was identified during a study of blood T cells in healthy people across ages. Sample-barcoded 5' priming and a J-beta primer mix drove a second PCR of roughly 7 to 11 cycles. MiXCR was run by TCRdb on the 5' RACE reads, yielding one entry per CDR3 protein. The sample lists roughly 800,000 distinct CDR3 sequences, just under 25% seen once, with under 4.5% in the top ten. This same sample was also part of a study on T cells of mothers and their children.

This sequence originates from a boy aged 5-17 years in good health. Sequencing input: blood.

Written as DNA, the CDR3 is TGTGCCAGCAGGACAGCGGGAAGAAAATACGAGCAGTACTTC. Translation: CASRTAGRKYEQYF. The chain carries TRBV13 and TRBJ2-7; 7 bases match TRBD2. Germline CDR1 PRHDT, CDR2 FYEKMQ (reference sequence). The junction had 9 bases not matched to a gene; V was cut back by 6 bases and J by 4 bases. The CDR3 extends over 14 amino acids.